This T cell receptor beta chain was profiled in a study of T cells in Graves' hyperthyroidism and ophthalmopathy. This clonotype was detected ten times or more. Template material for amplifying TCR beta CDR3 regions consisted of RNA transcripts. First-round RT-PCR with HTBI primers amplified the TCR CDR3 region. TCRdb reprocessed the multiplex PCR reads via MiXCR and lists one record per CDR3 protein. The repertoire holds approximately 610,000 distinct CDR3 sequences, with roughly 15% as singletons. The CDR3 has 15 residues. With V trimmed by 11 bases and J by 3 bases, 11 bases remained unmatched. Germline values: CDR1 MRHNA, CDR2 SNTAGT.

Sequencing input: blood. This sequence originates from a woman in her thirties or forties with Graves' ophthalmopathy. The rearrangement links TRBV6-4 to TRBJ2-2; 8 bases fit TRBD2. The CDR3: CARWRAGVDTGELFF. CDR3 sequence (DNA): TGTGCCCGCTGGCGAGCGGGAGTGGACACCGGGGAGCTGTTTTTT.